Following are 24 T cell receptor beta chains from one sample sequenced in a study of CD8 T cells in ankylosing spondylitis. Which antigens these TCRs recognize remains unknown. Study findings and constraints: What appeared characteristic of ankylosing spondylitis blood was a TCR beta motif of fewer than ten highly homologous variants.

TCRdb analysed the 5' RACE reads with MiXCR anew, one entry per CDR3 protein. The table includes 390,000 or so distinct CDR3 sequences, 20% to 25% detected once. The sequenced sample was blood, either unsorted or a sorted T cell fraction (not recorded which). These receptors came from a male donor with ankylosing spondylitis.

This clonotype appeared a single time. The genes are TRBV5-5 and TRBJ2-5; possibly TRBD1 or TRBD2 for D (5 bases each). CDR1 is SGHKS, CDR2 YYEKEE, per germline (reference sequence). Trimming removed 3 bases from V and 5 bases from J, with 20 bases in between. This CDR3 contains 16 residues. CDR3 coding DNA: TGTGCCAGCAGCTCCATTCCCGGGACCTCGGGGGAGACCCAGTACTTC. Residues: CASSSIPGTSGETQYF.

This clonotype was seen ten or more times. The DNA for the CDR3 is TGCGCCAGCAGCCAGACCGGGACAGGGAACACTGAAGCTTTCTTT. Residues: CASSQTGTGNTEAFF. V and J are TRBV4-3 and TRBJ1-1, with 8 bases that match TRBD1. Germline V gene sequence: CDR1 LGHNA, CDR2 YSLEER. The V segment lost 3 bases and the J segment 1 base; nucleotides outside the gene matches: 4. CDR3 length equals 15 residues.

This clonotype was seen a handful of times. The chain employs TRBV6-2 or TRBV6-3 and TRBJ2-7; D is possibly TRBD2 (5 bases). The CDR3 consists of 15 residues. CDR1 is MNHEY, CDR2 SVGEGT, per germline. The V gene lost 6 bases and the J gene lost 2 bases, with 17 bases spanning the gap. CDR3 nucleotide sequence: TGTGCCAGCAGCCCCCGGTCTACTAGTCCCTACGAGCAGTACTTC. Translated: CASSPRSTSPYEQYF.

V usage is TRBV10-3 and J usage is TRBJ2-5, with D possibly matching TRBD2 (6 bases). The CDR3 contains 14 residues. Trimming took off 1 base at V and 2 bases at J, with 8 bases between the two ends. In germline, CDR1 is ENHRY, CDR2 SYGVKD. The CDR3 here is CAISEFGTQETQYF. CDR3 bases: TGTGCCATCAGTGAGTTTGGGACTCAAGAGACCCAGTACTTC.

In its sample, this clonotype was seen many times. The chain is built from TRBV3-1 and TRBJ1-4; D is ambiguous. Trimming cost V 1 base and J 10 bases, with 13 bases left between them. In germline, CDR1 is LGHDT, CDR2 YNNKEL (reference sequence). The CDR3 covers 14 residues. The CDR3 reads CASSQVGRRRKLFF. As DNA, the CDR3 is TGTGCCAGCAGCCAAGTCGGGAGGAGACGAAAACTGTTTTTT.

This chain connects TRBV2 to TRBJ2-1; TRBD1 agrees at 9 bases. The CDR3 is made up of 17 amino acids. CDR1 SNHLY and CDR2 FYNNEI come from the germline V gene. V trimming: 1 base; J trimming: 8 bases; junction bases outside the gene matches: 12. The CDR3 region is CASSEVGFRTGAHEQFF. CDR3 nucleotides: TGTGCCAGCAGTGAAGTGGGTTTCCGGACAGGGGCCCATGAGCAGTTCTTC.

The gene calls are TRBV2 and TRBJ2-7, with D possibly being TRBD1 (6 bases). The V and J ends lost 6 bases and 1 base respectively, with 16 bases between them. The CDR3 is made up of 15 amino acids. Germline V gene data show CDR1 as SNHLY and CDR2 as FYNNEI. CDR3: CASRAPQTGSYEQYF. DNA of the CDR3: TGTGCCAGCAGGGCACCCCAAACAGGGTCCTACGAGCAGTACTTC.

On this clonotype: The conserved phenylalanine or tryptophan is not found at the CDR3 terminus, so this likely reflects a read error. The CDR3 loop reads CSVGPGGTEAFL. The CDR3, as DNA: TGCAGCGTTGGCCCCGGAGGGACTGAAGCTTTCCTT. J is TRBJ1-1 and V is TRBV29-1, with D uncertain. Germline CDR1 is SQVTM and CDR2 is ANQGSEA. Deletions cut 4 bases from V and 5 bases from J, with 11 bases between. This CDR3 has 12 residues.

This clonotype was seen more than once but under ten times. The chain joins TRBV6-5 to TRBJ1-1, with a weak D call TRBD1 (6 bases). CDR3 length equals 11 residues. Germline loops: CDR1 MNHEY, CDR2 SVGAGI. V shed 6 bases and J shed 13 bases, with 15 bases lying between them. CDR3 bases: TGTGCCAGCAGCCAACAGGGTAAGGTTTTCTTT. As protein: CASSQQGKVFF.

The chain carries TRBV3-1 and TRBJ1-1; D is uncertain. Germline V gives CDR1 LGHDT, CDR2 YNNKEL (reference sequence). The V end lost 3 bases, the J end lost 10 bases, and 9 bases lay between the germline ends. The CDR3 length is 11 residues. CDR3 bases: TGTGCCAGCAGCCAGGCTTCACGAGCTTTCTTT. It translates to CASSQASRAFF.

This chain joins TRBV5-6 and TRBJ2-3; 7 nucleotides agree with TRBD2. V shed 4 bases, J shed 5 bases, and the junction held 10 bases outside the gene matches. This CDR3 contains 15 residues. Per germline, CDR1 SGHDT and CDR2 YYEEEE. CDR3 DNA sequence: TGTGCCAGCAGCCGAAGCGGGGCCCCCGGAGATACGCAGTATTTT. Residues: CASSRSGAPGDTQYF.

The J gene is TRBJ2-1, the V gene TRBV20-1; TRBD2 agrees at 9 bases. Germline V gene sequence: CDR1 DFQATT, CDR2 SNEGSKA (reference sequence). CDR3 size: 17 residues. J lost 6 bases, V lost 3 bases, and 15 bases had no gene match. The CDR3 here is CSARQPGFSGRFNEQFF. As DNA, the CDR3 is TGCAGTGCTAGGCAGCCGGGTTTCAGCGGGAGGTTCAATGAGCAGTTCTTC.

The chain recombines TRBV5-8 with TRBJ2-7, with 8 bases identical to TRBD1. V trimming: 3 bases; J trimming: 2 bases; junction bases outside the gene matches: 7. This CDR3 has 15 residues. Per germline, CDR1 SGHTS and CDR2 YDEGEE. The CDR3 region is CASSSLRDRTYEQYF. In DNA, the CDR3 is TGTGCCAGCAGCTCCCTCCGGGACAGGACCTACGAGCAGTACTTC. Combining the CDR3 with reference TRBV5-8 and TRBJ2-7 gives the whole variable domain EAGVTQSPTHLIKTRGQQATLRCSPISGHTSVYWYQQALGLGLQFLLWYDEGEERNRGNFPPRFSGRQFPNYSSELNVNALELEDSALYLCASSSLRDRTYEQYFGPGTRLTVT.

This clonotype came up many times. The rearrangement joins TRBV5-6 to TRBJ2-3, with 12 bases fitting TRBD2. Trimming at V came to 1 base and at J to 3 bases, leaving 3 bases not matched to a gene. Germline V gene sequence: CDR1 SGHDT, CDR2 YYEEEE. CDR3 length: 16 amino acids. As DNA, the CDR3 is TGTGCCAGCAGCTTGCGACTAGCGGGAGTGACAGATACGCAGTATTTT. This sequence encodes CASSLRLAGVTDTQYF.

The chain carries TRBV7-2 and TRBJ2-6; the D call may be TRBD1 or TRBD2 (7 bases each). V was clipped by 4 bases and J by 8 bases, with 21 bases between them. This CDR3 comprises 17 residues. From germline, CDR1 is SGHTA and CDR2 FQGNSA. CDR3 in amino acids: CASSSSRGGRWSNVLTF. In DNA form, the CDR3 reads TGTGCCAGCAGCTCGAGCAGGGGGGGAAGATGGTCCAACGTCCTGACTTTC.

The V call is TRBV6-2 or TRBV6-3, the J call TRBJ2-3; D is ambiguous. V lost 11 bases, J lost 0 bases, and 15 bases lay in between. In germline, CDR1 is MNHEY, CDR2 SVGEGT. CDR3 length: 14 amino acids. CDR3 sequence reads: CASTRDGSTDTQYF. CDR3 DNA: TGTGCCTCCACCCGTGACGGTAGCACAGATACGCAGTATTTT.

This clonotype has more than one count but fewer than ten. The chain is built from TRBV5-1 and TRBJ2-7; TRBD2 agrees at 7 bases. Germline V lookup: CDR1 SGHRS, CDR2 YFSETQ. V was clipped by 6 bases and J by 2 bases; unmatched bases: 5. The CDR3 covers 13 residues. DNA of the CDR3: TGCGCCAGCAAGATGGCGGGAGCCTACGAGCAGTACTTC. Protein: CASKMAGAYEQYF.

Notes on this clonotype: At one end the junction does not follow the germline gene, possibly because of a read error. J is TRBJ1-1 and V is TRBV5-1; D might be TRBD1 (5 bases). Germline lookup yields CDR1 SGHRS and CDR2 YFSETQ. The CDR3 covers 13 residues. In DNA form, the CDR3 reads TGCGCCAGCAGCGAACAGGTGAACACTGAAGTTTTCTTT. Protein sequence: CASSEQVNTEVFF.

The chain has TRBV7-9 and TRBJ1-6; D perhaps matches TRBD1 (6 bases). Germline V lookup: CDR1 SEHNR, CDR2 FQNEAQ (reference sequence). The CDR3 loop spans 14 amino acids. The V gene lost 1 base and the J gene lost 8 bases, with 9 bases spanning the gap. CDR3 nucleotides: TGTGCCAGCAGCTTAGGGGGGCAGGATTCACCCCTCCACTTT. Protein: CASSLGGQDSPLHF.

This clonotype has more than one count but fewer than ten. V and J are TRBV5-1 and TRBJ2-1; TRBD1 agrees at 9 bases. The ends lost 4 bases at V and 6 bases at J; junction bases unmatched: 11. Germline lookup yields CDR1 SGHRS and CDR2 YFSETQ. The CDR3 is 16 amino acids. For the CDR3, the DNA is TGCGCCAGCAGCGCGGAGGGGACAGGGAGAGGCAATGAGCAGTTCTTC. The encoded protein is CASSAEGTGRGNEQFF.

The chain is built from TRBV18 and TRBJ1-1; D gene ambiguous. Trimming took off 5 bases at V and 0 bases at J, with 13 bases between the two ends. The germline V gene has CDR1 KGHSH and CDR2 LQKENI. This CDR3 contains 15 residues. The DNA for the CDR3 is TGTGCCAGCTCATCTAGACGGGTCATGAACACTGAAGCTTTCTTT. Protein: CASSSRRVMNTEAFF.

The chain combines TRBV5-5 with TRBJ2-7; the D gene is possibly TRBD2 (5 bases). The V gene's germline CDR1 is SGHKS and CDR2 YYEKEE (reference sequence). The CDR3 has 14 amino acids. V gave up 3 bases and J gave up 4 bases, with 14 bases separating them. The chain's CDR3 is CASSWRPASYEQYF. The DNA of the CDR3 is TGTGCCAGCAGCTGGAGGCCAGCGAGTTACGAGCAGTACTTC.

This clonotype has a handful of counts. The V and J genes are TRBV20-1 and TRBJ2-3; the D gene is possibly TRBD2 (6 bases). Germline CDR1 is DFQATT and CDR2 is SNEGSKA (reference sequence). Trimming took 0 bases from V and 4 from J, leaving 14 bases between them. The CDR3 is 15 residues long. The CDR3 nucleotides read TGCAGTGCTAGAGATGAGGGAGCGGGTGCAGATACGCAGTATTTT. Translation gives CSARDEGAGADTQYF.

In its sample, this clonotype was seen many times. This sequence joins TRBV29-1 and TRBJ2-7, with unresolved D. Per germline, CDR1 SQVTM and CDR2 ANQGSEA. V was trimmed by 5 bases and J by 0 bases, leaving 11 bases between them. The CDR3 sequence is 13 residues long. CDR3 sequence (DNA): TGCAGCGTTCTGAGCGACAACTCCTACGAGCAGTACTTC. This codes for CSVLSDNSYEQYF.